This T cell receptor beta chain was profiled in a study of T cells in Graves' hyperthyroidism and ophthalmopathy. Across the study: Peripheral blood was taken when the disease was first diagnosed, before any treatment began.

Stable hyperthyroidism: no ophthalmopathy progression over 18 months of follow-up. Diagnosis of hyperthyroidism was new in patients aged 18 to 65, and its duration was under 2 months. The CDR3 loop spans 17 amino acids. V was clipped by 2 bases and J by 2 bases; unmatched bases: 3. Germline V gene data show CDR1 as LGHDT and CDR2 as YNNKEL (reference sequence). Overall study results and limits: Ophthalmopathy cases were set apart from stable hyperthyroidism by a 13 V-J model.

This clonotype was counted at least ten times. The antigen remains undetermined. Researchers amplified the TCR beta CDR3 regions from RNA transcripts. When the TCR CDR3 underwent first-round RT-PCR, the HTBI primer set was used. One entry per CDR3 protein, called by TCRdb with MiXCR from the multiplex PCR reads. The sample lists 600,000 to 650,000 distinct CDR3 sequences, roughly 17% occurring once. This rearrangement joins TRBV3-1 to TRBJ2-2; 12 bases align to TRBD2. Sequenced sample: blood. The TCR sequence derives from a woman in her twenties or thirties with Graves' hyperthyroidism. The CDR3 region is CASSQLTSGSNTGELFF. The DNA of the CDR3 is TGTGCCAGCAGCCAACTGACTAGCGGGAGTAACACCGGGGAGCTGTTTTTT.